This is a list of T cell receptor beta chains from one sample in a study of CD8+ T cells in alopecia areata. TCRdb keeps only in-frame clones here, not all; method: immunoSEQ multiplex PCR. The data hold fewer than 200,000 clones, with around three fifths observed a single time. Sequencing was performed on CD4+ T cells sorted from blood, taken at week 24, from a patient treated with tofacitinib. These receptors were collected from a human donor with alopecia areata. The CDR3 runs from the conserved cysteine through the conserved F or W. A D gene is named only where the DNA matches it firmly. The listing skips clone size in some rows; elsewhere it reads once, few, many or a size class.

size	D	V	J	DNA	CDR3
few	NA	TRBV25-1	TRBJ1-6	TGTGCCAGCAGTCGGGTTAATTCACCCCTCCACTTT	CASSRVNSPLHF
few	NA	TRBV6-1	TRBJ2-7	TGTGCCAGCGGACAGCCCTCATCAGTCGGCGAGCAGTACTTC	CASGQPSSVGEQYF
NA	NA	TRBV29-1	TRBJ2-2	TGCAGCGTTTCCGGGGGAACGGGCACCGGGGAGCTGTTTTTT	CSVSGGTGTGELFF
few	NA	TRBV11-2	TRBJ2-6	TGTGCCAGCAGCATCAGTAACTCTGGGGCCAACGTCCTGACTTTC	CASSISNSGANVLTF
NA	NA	TRBV10-3	TRBJ2-5	TGTGCCATCGGGGCCTCGGGAGAGACCCAGTACTTC	CAIGASGETQYF
NA	TRBD1	TRBV5-4	TRBJ1-1	TGTGCCAGCAGTCGTCGACAGGGGGGGAACACTGAAGCTTTCTTT	CASSRRQGGNTEAFF
once	TRBD1	TRBV7-9	TRBJ2-7	TGTGCCAGCAGCTTAGTGAGGGGACAGCATTCCTACGAGCAGTACTTC	CASSLVRGQHSYEQYF
NA	NA	TRBV6-5	TRBJ2-1	TGTGCCAGCAGTCCCCGAGGGGTATCCGAGCAGTTCTTC	CASSPRGVSEQFF
NA	NA	TRBV19	TRBJ2-2	TGTGCCAGTTCCGGGACGGGGAACACCGGGGAGCTGTTTTTT	CASSGTGNTGELFF
few	NA	TRBV5-1	TRBJ1-4	TGCGCCAGCAGCCCTTCGACAGGTTCTAATGAAAAACTGTTTTTT	CASSPSTGSNEKLFF
NA	TRBD1	TRBV6-5	TRBJ1-5	TGTGCCAGCAGGCCGGACAGGGAGAGCAATCAGCCCCAGCATTTT	CASRPDRESNQPQHF
once	NA	TRBV19	TRBJ1-1	TGTGCCAGTAGTTCCCAGGCAGGCACTGAAGCTTTCTTT	CASSSQAGTEAFF
NA	NA	TRBV4-1	TRBJ1-4	TGCGCCAGCAGCCAAGGACCGATCAATGAAAAACTGTTTTTT	CASSQGPINEKLFF
NA	TRBD1	TRBV4-1	TRBJ1-1	TGCGCCAGCAGCCACGACAGGGGAGGGACTGAAGCTTTCTTT	CASSHDRGGTEAFF
NA	NA	TRBV11-2	TRBJ1-1	TGTGCCAGCAGCTATACACGAGACACTGAAGCTTTCTTT	CASSYTRDTEAFF
NA	TRBD1	TRBV30	TRBJ2-7	TGTGCCTGGAGTGATATGGGACAGGGGACCTACGAGCAGTACTTC	CAWSDMGQGTYEQYF
NA	TRBD1	TRBV30	TRBJ1-1	TGTGCCTGGATTCGTAGGGGGACAGAATATGAAGCTTTCTTT	CAWIRRGTEYEAFF
NA	NA	TRBV28	TRBJ2-7	TGTGCCAGCAGTTTACCCCAGGTGGGCTACGAGCAGTACTTC	CASSLPQVGYEQYF
few	TRBD2	TRBV29-1	TRBJ2-7	TGCAGCGCCGGGTCGGGGGGGCAGTACGAGCAGTACTTC	CSAGSGGQYEQYF
NA	TRBD1	TRBV30	TRBJ2-3	TGTGCCTGGAACAGGGGAGGCACAGATACGCAGTATTTT	CAWNRGGTDTQYF
NA	NA	TRBV9	TRBJ1-6	TGTGCCAGCAGCCCCCGGGGGTGGGATTCACCCCTCCACTTT	CASSPRGWDSPLHF
NA	TRBD1	TRBV5-1	TRBJ2-2	TGCGCCAGCAGTCCACAAGACAGGGGTGGCGGGGAGCTGTTTTTT	CASSPQDRGGGELFF
few	TRBD1	TRBV6-5	TRBJ2-7	TGTGCCAGCCGTTATGACAGGGGCTACGAGCAGTACTTC	CASRYDRGYEQYF
NA	NA	TRBV29-1	TRBJ2-2	TGCAGCGTTCTACAGGGTCACACCGGGGAGCTGTTTTTT	CSVLQGHTGELFF
NA	NA	TRBV19	TRBJ1-5	TGTGCCAGTAGTTTTCGGGACCAGCCCCAGCATTTT	CASSFRDQPQHF
NA	NA	TRBV10-3	TRBJ2-3	TGTGCCAGCTCCCCTGAGACGATCACAGATACGCAGTATTTT	CASSPETITDTQYF
NA	NA	TRBV7-2	TRBJ2-1	TGTGCCAGCAGCTTACAGGAGAACTCCTACAATGAGCAGTTCTTC	CASSLQENSYNEQFF
NA	NA	TRBV6-1	TRBJ1-2	TGTGCCAGCAGTGAATCAGGGCGTGGAATCTATGGCTACACCTTC	CASSESGRGIYGYTF
NA	TRBD1	TRBV7-9	TRBJ2-7	TGTGCCAGCAGCTTCGGACAGGGCTACGAGCAGTACTTC	CASSFGQGYEQYF
NA	NA	TRBV4-1	TRBJ1-4	TGCGCCAGCAGACAAATTGGGGGAAGATATGAAAAACTGTTTTTT	CASRQIGGRYEKLFF
once	NA	TRBV5-1	TRBJ1-2	TGCGCCAGCAGCCCGGACAGAAATTCGAATGGCTACACCTTC	CASSPDRNSNGYTF
NA	TRBD1	TRBV5-1	TRBJ2-7	TGCGCCAGCAGCTGGACAGGGGTCTACGAGCAGTACTTC	CASSWTGVYEQYF
NA	NA	TRBV29-1	TRBJ2-5	TGCAGCGTTGTCTGGGCAGAGTACTTC	CSVVWAEYF
NA	NA	TRBV6-1	TRBJ2-1	TGTGCCAGCAGTGAGTCAGGGGCGGCTAGCAATGAGCAGTTCTTC	CASSESGAASNEQFF
NA	NA	TRBV30	TRBJ1-5	TGTGCCTGGAGTGGGGGGGAAGATCAGCCCCAGCATTTT	CAWSGGEDQPQHF